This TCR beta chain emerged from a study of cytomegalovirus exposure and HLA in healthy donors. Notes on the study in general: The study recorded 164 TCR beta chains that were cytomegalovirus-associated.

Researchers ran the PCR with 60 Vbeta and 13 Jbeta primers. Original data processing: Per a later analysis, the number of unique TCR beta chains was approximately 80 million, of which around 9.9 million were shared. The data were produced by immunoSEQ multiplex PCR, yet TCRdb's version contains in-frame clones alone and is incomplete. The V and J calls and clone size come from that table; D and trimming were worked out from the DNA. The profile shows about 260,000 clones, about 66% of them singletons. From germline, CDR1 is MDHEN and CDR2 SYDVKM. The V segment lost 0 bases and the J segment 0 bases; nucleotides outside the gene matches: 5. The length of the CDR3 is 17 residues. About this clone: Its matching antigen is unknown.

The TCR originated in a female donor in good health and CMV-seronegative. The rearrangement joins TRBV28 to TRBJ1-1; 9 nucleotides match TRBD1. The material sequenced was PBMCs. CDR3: CASSLWGQGRMNTEAFF. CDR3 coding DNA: TGTGCCAGCAGTTTATGGGGACAGGGAAGGATGAACACTGAAGCTTTCTTT.